Listed below are T cell receptor beta chains from one sample, sequenced in a study of graft-versus-host responses after intestinal transplantation. Generated by immunoSEQ multiplex PCR, the TCRdb table keeps only in-frame clones and is missing some. The sample has some 3,700 clones, around 41% seen once. Sequenced material: alloreactive CD8+ T cells from a mixed lymphocyte reaction culture, taken before transplantation. The receptors were gathered from a human patient who was an organ donor for intestinal transplantation. Both conserved end residues are trimmed from each CDR3. Rows may omit the clone size; those that give it use once, few, many or a size class.

clone size	V gene	J gene	CDR3 protein
few	TRBV6-5	TRBJ2-3	ASSSLTDTQY
few	TRBV2	TRBJ2-7	ASSEYVSGGAYEQY
few	TRBV19	TRBJ2-1	ASTKLAGGNNEQF
-	TRBV6-4	TRBJ2-1	ARTGTETSGGNNEQF
-	TRBV7-9	TRBJ2-3	ASSPGLSTDTQY
few	TRBV5-8	TRBJ2-1	ASSFPGLAGVPGRKEQF
few	TRBV28	TRBJ2-7	ASRGQGTRSYEQY
-	TRBV7-9	TRBJ2-1	ASGRLAGGEDEQF
-	TRBV28	-	AYAAGPSYEQY
once	TRBV9	TRBJ2-3	ASSVGAGDTDTQY
-	TRBV28	TRBJ2-4	ASSYYLASIDKNIQY
-	TRBV9	TRBJ2-3	ASSEGLDNTDTQY
few	TRBV6-6	TRBJ1-5	ASTATRTQPQH
-	TRBV6-1	TRBJ1-1	ASIPRKYMNTEAF
large	TRBV28	TRBJ2-7	ASSFSYEQY
-	TRBV23-1	TRBJ1-5	ASSHSGTGANQPQH
once	TRBV10-1	TRBJ2-7	ASSERGPSNCHSYEQY
medium-sized	TRBV11-2	TRBJ2-5	ASSLGTTPYQETQY
-	TRBV23-1	TRBJ2-1	ASSQLRWGSGEQF
-	TRBV15	TRBJ1-2	ATSRETGVPNYGYT
-	TRBV7-2	TRBJ1-2	ASSLDRQKAREGYT
-	TRBV14	TRBJ2-1	ASSQIIAGPYNEQF
few	TRBV9	TRBJ2-1	ASSPGVSYNEQF
-	TRBV7-9	TRBJ1-5	ASSRRSRNQPQH
few	TRBV5-5	TRBJ2-7	ASSLPGANEQY
-	TRBV6-5	TRBJ2-7	ASRDHPGREQY
-	TRBV5-1	TRBJ2-2	ASSRPRGSNTGELF
-	TRBV27	TRBJ1-2	ASSPYSTSFYGYT